These 12 T cell receptor beta chains came from one sample sequenced in a study of shared clonotypes between healthy human individuals. Method: immunoSEQ multiplex PCR; TCRdb's copy keeps in-frame clones and lacks some. The repertoire includes some 500,000 clones, about 96% of them detected once, and roughly 0.06% sits in the top ten. The specimen was naive CD4+ T cells sorted from blood. Subset denoted: CD45RA+ positively selected. The receptors originated from a woman younger than 45 in good health.

The genes are TRBV18 and TRBJ2-5; D might be TRBD1 or TRBD2, each matching 5 bases. The J call may not be correct, given that the DNA end is closer to TRBJ2-7. CDR3 size: 14 residues. Germline assignment: CDR1 KGHSH and CDR2 LQKENI. The CDR3 sequence: CASSPRDLTYEQYF. In nucleotides, the CDR3 is TGTGCCAGCTCACCCAGGGACCTTACCTACGAGCAGTACTTC.

The genes are TRBV5-1 and TRBJ2-5, with D possibly matching TRBD2 (6 bases). The CDR3 has 15 residues. Germline V gene sequence: CDR1 SGHRS, CDR2 YFSETQ. Trimming took off 3 bases at V and 4 bases at J, with 16 bases between the two ends. The chain's CDR3 is CASSSGTLAGETQYF. In nucleotides, the CDR3 is TGCGCCAGCAGCTCTGGGACTTTGGCCGGAGAGACCCAGTACTTC.

The chain uses TRBV5-5 and TRBJ2-7, with 8 bases fitting TRBD1. V lost 0 bases and J lost 1; bases outside the gene matches: 9. Germline V gene data show CDR1 as SGHKS and CDR2 as YYEKEE (reference sequence). CDR3 length equals 17 residues. Here the CDR3 DNA reads TGTGCCAGCAGCTTGGCCACAGGGGGTACTGTGTCCTACGAGCAGTACTTC. This gives the protein CASSLATGGTVSYEQYF.

The V gene is TRBV11-2, the J gene TRBJ2-7; no reliable D call. The germline CDR1 and CDR2 sequences are SGHAT and FQNNGV. The CDR3 spans 12 residues. V dropped 5 bases and J dropped 6 bases, with 11 bases sitting between them. In DNA form, the CDR3 reads TGTGCCAGCAGCCACACAGTTCGCGAGCAGTACTTC. Translation: CASSHTVREQYF. Filled out from reference TRBV11-2 and TRBJ2-7, the complete variable domain reads EAGVAQSPRYKIIEKRQSVAFWCNPISGHATLYWYQQILGQGPKLLIQFQNNGVVDDSQLPKDRFSAERLKGVDSTLKIQPAKLEDSAVYLCASSHTVREQYFGPGTRLTVT.

This clone was picked up one time. The J gene is TRBJ1-4, the V gene TRBV4-2, with 8 bases aligning to TRBD1. Unmatched junction bases numbered 7, after V lost 2 bases and J lost 5 bases. Per the germline V gene, CDR1 is LGHNA and CDR2 is YNFKEQ. The CDR3 is 16 amino acids. CDR3 loop: CASSQSQGAENEKLFF. CDR3 nucleotide sequence: TGTGCCAGCAGCCAAAGCCAGGGGGCCGAAAATGAAAAACTGTTTTTT.

This chain joins TRBV2 and TRBJ1-2, with 10 bases aligning to TRBD1. The V segment lost 5 bases and the J segment 2 bases; nucleotides outside the gene matches: 5. The CDR3 is 15 residues long. In germline, CDR1 is SNHLY, CDR2 FYNNEI. As DNA, the CDR3 is TGTGCCAGCAGTTCGACAGGGGGCAGGAACTATGGCTACACCTTC. It specifies CASSSTGGRNYGYTF. Based on the CDR3 plus reference TRBV2 and TRBJ1-2, the full variable domain is EPEVTQTPSHQVTQMGQEVILRCVPISNHLYFYWYRQILGQKVEFLVSFYNNEISEKSEIFDDQFSVERPDGSNFTLKIRSTKLEDSAMYFCASSSTGGRNYGYTFGSGTRLTVV.

This clone has only one observation. V is TRBV5-1 and J is TRBJ2-1, with D perhaps TRBD1 (5 bases). Trimming stripped 0 bases from V and 4 bases from J, with 20 bases between. This CDR3 has 18 amino acids. Germline loops: CDR1 SGHRS, CDR2 YFSETQ. CDR3 region: CASSLGGVGSPRYNEQFF. The CDR3 DNA follows: TGCGCCAGCAGCTTGGGGGGCGTTGGGTCTCCTCGGTACAATGAGCAGTTCTTC. The whole variable domain, remainder taken from reference TRBV5-1 and TRBJ2-1, is KAGVTQTPRYLIKTRGQQVTLSCSPISGHRSVSWYQQTPGQGLQFLFEYFSETQRNKGNFPGRFSGRQFSNSRSEMNVSTLELGDSALYLCASSLGGVGSPRYNEQFFGPGTRLTVL.

The chain combines TRBV7-9 with TRBJ2-5; 10 nucleotides line up with TRBD1. The CDR3 spans 14 residues. CDR1 and CDR2 from the germline V gene are SEHNR and FQNEAQ (reference sequence). V lost 5 bases, J lost 2 bases, and 2 bases stayed unmatched. The CDR3 here is CASSKDRGQETQYF. In DNA, the CDR3 is TGTGCCAGCAGCAAGGACAGGGGGCAAGAGACCCAGTACTTC.

The chain carries TRBV29-1 and TRBJ1-2; 9 bases agree with TRBD1. Germline V lookup: CDR1 SQVTM, CDR2 ANQGSEA. This CDR3 spans 13 amino acids. J lost 7 bases, V lost 4 bases, and 7 bases had no gene match. The DNA of the CDR3 is TGCAGCGTTGTGGGACAGGGAGGTCTTGGCTACACCTTC. Encoded protein: CSVVGQGGLGYTF.

The chain couples TRBV7-9 to TRBJ1-6; 7 bases align to TRBD1. CDR3 length equals 13 residues. After removal of 5 bases from V and 8 bases from J, the junction contained 3 bases not matched to a gene. The germline V gene has CDR1 SEHNR and CDR2 FQNEAQ (reference sequence). Here the CDR3 reads CASSPQGDSPLHF. The DNA for the CDR3 is TGTGCCAGCAGCCCCCAGGGGGATTCACCCCTCCACTTT.

This clone was seen once. The chain employs TRBV11-2 and TRBJ2-5; D possibly corresponds to TRBD2 (6 bases). Germline V lookup: CDR1 SGHAT, CDR2 FQNNGV. V lost 5 bases to trimming and J lost 2 bases, with 12 bases between them. This CDR3 has 14 amino acids. CDR3 DNA sequence: TGTGCCAGCAGCGCCCCGGACTATCAAGAGACCCAGTACTTC. Translating it yields CASSAPDYQETQYF. Full variable domain (missing parts from reference TRBV11-2 and TRBJ2-5): EAGVAQSPRYKIIEKRQSVAFWCNPISGHATLYWYQQILGQGPKLLIQFQNNGVVDDSQLPKDRFSAERLKGVDSTLKIQPAKLEDSAVYLCASSAPDYQETQYFGPGTRLLVL.

This clone was seen a single time. The chain recombines TRBV27 with TRBJ2-3, with TRBD2 matching 11 bases. Per germline, CDR1 MNHEY and CDR2 SMNVEV (reference sequence). V lost 6 bases, J lost 5 bases, and 10 bases stayed unmatched. This CDR3 is 16 amino acids long. CDR3 residues: CASRKMLAGGRDTQYF. CDR3 in DNA: TGTGCCAGCAGGAAAATGCTAGCGGGAGGAAGAGATACGCAGTATTTT.